A selection of T cell receptor beta chains follows, all from one sample in a study of blood T cells in healthy people across ages. In TCRdb, the 5' RACE reads were re-called with MiXCR into one record per CDR3 protein. The table lists 1.5 million to 2 million distinct CDR3 sequences, about 50% of them singletons. Material for sequencing was blood. Receptors were obtained from a middle-aged woman in good health. Each CDR3 is given with its conserved first and last residue. A D gene is named only where the DNA matches it firmly. Part of the rows lack a size; the others show once, few, many or a class for expanded clones.

abundance | d_gene | j_gene | v_gene | CDR3nt | CDR3aa
NA | TRBD2 | TRBJ2-5 | TRBV12-3/TRBV12-4 | TGTGCCAGCAGTTTAGGATCAGCTAGCGGGGAGCAACAAGAGACCCAGTACTTC | CASSLGSASGEQQETQYF
NA | NA | TRBJ1-4 | TRBV10-1 | TGCGCCAGCAGTGAGGGGGGACCGAGTGAAAAACTGTTTTTT | CASSEGGPSEKLFF
once | NA | TRBJ1-6 | TRBV5-1 | TGCGCCAGCAGGGAGCGAGGTTCCTATAATTCACCCCTCCACTTT | CASRERGSYNSPLHF
NA | NA | TRBJ2-7 | TRBV7-9 | TGTGCCAGCAGCCTACGACGGGGCGGGGACGAGCAGTACTTC | CASSLRRGGDEQYF
NA | TRBD1 | TRBJ2-1 | TRBV20-1 | TGCAGTGCTAGAGGGGGGACAGGGGATGAGCAGTTCTTC | CSARGGTGDEQFF
few | TRBD1 | TRBJ2-7 | TRBV10-3 | TGTGCCATCAGTGTTTTGGGACAGGGGTCAGTCGAGCAGTACTTC | CAISVLGQGSVEQYF
NA | NA | TRBJ2-7 | TRBV28 | TGTGCCAGCGGCGGCAGATTCATCTACGAGCAGTACTTC | CASGGRFIYEQYF
NA | NA | TRBJ2-6 | TRBV20-1 | TGCAGTGCTAGCACAGGTGGAAGCTCTGGGGCCAACGTCCTGACTTTC | CSASTGGSSGANVLTF
NA | TRBD1 | TRBJ1-2 | TRBV20-1 | TGCAGTGCTAGAGATCTATCCGGGACAGGGGCTAACTATGGCTACACCTTC | CSARDLSGTGANYGYTF
once | TRBD2 | TRBJ2-7 | TRBV3-1 | TGTGCCAGCAGCCAAGATCAGCGGGGGGACCCCAACGAGCAGTACTTC | CASSQDQRGDPNEQYF
NA | TRBD1 | TRBJ1-6 | TRBV28 | TGTGCCAGCAGTTTACGACAGGGCTCCCTCCACTTT | CASSLRQGSLHF
NA | TRBD1 | TRBJ2-5 | TRBV6-2/TRBV6-3 | TGTGCCAGCAACCGACAGACAGGGGTTGGGGAGACCCAGTACTTC | CASNRQTGVGETQYF
NA | NA | TRBJ2-5 | TRBV7-9 | TGTGCCAGCAGCTCGGGGGACCTGGGGGGAGAGACCCAGTACTTC | CASSSGDLGGETQYF
NA | NA | TRBJ2-5 | TRBV15 | TGTGCCACCGGCAGACCACAAGACAGTCAAGAGACCCAGTACTTC | CATGRPQDSQETQYF
NA | TRBD2 | TRBJ2-3 | TRBV6-2/TRBV6-3 | TGTGCCAGCAGGACCGGCGGGGGGGCGCATACGCAGTATTTT | CASRTGGGAHTQYF
NA | TRBD1 | TRBJ1-4 | TRBV4-1 | TGCGCCAGCAGCCACCCGGGACAGGTGAAGGAAAAACTGTTTTTT | CASSHPGQVKEKLFF
NA | NA | TRBJ2-5 | TRBV7-2 | TGTGCCAGCAGCTTAGCGATGAGGGGGGGAAACCAAGAGACCCAGTACTTC | CASSLAMRGGNQETQYF
NA | TRBD2 | TRBJ2-1 | TRBV5-1 | TGCGCCAGCTATTTAAGAAGCGGGGGGGCGGGTAATGAGCAGTTCTTC | CASYLRSGGAGNEQFF
NA | NA | TRBJ1-2 | TRBV3-1 | TGTGCCAGCAGCCAAGTCGACCGGAGGTTCTATGGCTACACCTTC | CASSQVDRRFYGYTF
NA | NA | TRBJ1-4 | TRBV14 | TGTGCCAGCAGCCAGCGAGTGACAGATGAAAAACTGTTTTTT | CASSQRVTDEKLFF
NA | TRBD1 | TRBJ1-5 | TRBV28 | TGTGCCAGCAGTCGATTGCGGGACAGGAGGAATAGCAATCAGCCCCAGCATTTT | CASSRLRDRRNSNQPQHF
few | NA | TRBJ2-5 | TRBV4-1 | TGCGCCAGCAAGGACAGAAGCGGACAAGAGACCCAGTACTTC | CASKDRSGQETQYF
few | TRBD2 | TRBJ2-7 | TRBV5-1 | TGCGCCAGCAGCTCGGGGGGGCAGTTTGCCTACGAGCAGTACTTC | CASSSGGQFAYEQYF
NA | NA | TRBJ2-6 | TRBV12-3/TRBV12-4 | TGTGCCAGCAGTTTATTGGACCCTGGGGCCAACGTCCTGACTTTC | CASSLLDPGANVLTF
few | NA | TRBJ1-6 | TRBV7-2 | TGTGCCAGCAGACGCGAGGGCCTTCGTAATTCACCCCTCCACTTT | CASRREGLRNSPLHF
NA | NA | TRBJ1-2 | TRBV12-3/TRBV12-4 | TGTGCCAGCAGTTTAGAAGGGGCGCTGGGGTATGGCTACACCTTC | CASSLEGALGYGYTF
NA | NA | TRBJ2-5 | TRBV29-1 | TGCAGCGTTGAATGGGTGTCGTGGGGCAGCCTGGGGGAGACCCAGTACTTC | CSVEWVSWGSLGETQYF
NA | NA | TRBJ2-5 | TRBV7-2 | TGTGCCAGCAGCTCCATGCACCAAGAGACCCAGTACTTC | CASSSMHQETQYF
once | TRBD2 | TRBJ2-5 | TRBV28 | TGTGCCAGCAGGGGCGGGGGGGCCCGACAAGAGACCCAGTACTTC | CASRGGGARQETQYF